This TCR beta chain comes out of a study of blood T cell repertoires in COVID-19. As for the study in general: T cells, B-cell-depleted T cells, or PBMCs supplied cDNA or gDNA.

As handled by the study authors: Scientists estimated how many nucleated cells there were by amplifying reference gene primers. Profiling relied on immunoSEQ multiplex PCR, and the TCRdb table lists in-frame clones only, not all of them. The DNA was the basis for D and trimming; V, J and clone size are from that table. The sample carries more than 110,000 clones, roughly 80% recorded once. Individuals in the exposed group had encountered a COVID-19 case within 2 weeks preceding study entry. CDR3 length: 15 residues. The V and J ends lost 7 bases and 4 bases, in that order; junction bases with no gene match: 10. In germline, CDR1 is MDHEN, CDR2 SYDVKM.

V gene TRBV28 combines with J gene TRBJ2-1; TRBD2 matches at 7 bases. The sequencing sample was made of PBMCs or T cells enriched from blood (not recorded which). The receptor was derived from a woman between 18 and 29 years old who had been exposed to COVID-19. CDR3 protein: CASTDPGLSYNEQFF. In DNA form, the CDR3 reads TGTGCCAGCACCGACCCGGGACTATCGTACAATGAGCAGTTCTTC.